The entry below describes one T cell receptor beta chain. Cohorts were assigned according to the clinical history that participants reported. Recovered status in Cohort 3 required two negative PCRs, clearance, or symptom resolution. The CDR3 has 16 amino acids. From germline, CDR1 is SGHRS and CDR2 YFSETQ. The J segment lost 4 bases and the V segment lost 0 bases, leaving 6 bases of the junction unmatched. The data were taken from a study of blood T cell repertoires in COVID-19. Study background: The United States, Italy and Spain supplied acute and convalescent COVID-19 samples.

In the authors' methods: Estimation of nucleated cell counts was performed using reference gene primer amplification. The assay was immunoSEQ multiplex PCR, and TCRdb's table has in-frame clones only and misses some. That table furnishes V, J and clone size, whereas the DNA furnished D and trimming. Of 450,000 or so clones in the sample, 90% were seen once. The TCR sequence derives from a man in his late teens or twenties who had recovered from COVID-19. This chain links TRBV5-1 with TRBJ2-5; TRBD2 matches 10 bases. Material: PBMCs or T cells enriched from blood (not recorded which). The DNA of the CDR3 is TGCGCCAGCAGCTTGGCCCCAGCGGGAGGGCCAGAGACCCAGTACTTC. Translated, it gives CASSLAPAGGPETQYF.